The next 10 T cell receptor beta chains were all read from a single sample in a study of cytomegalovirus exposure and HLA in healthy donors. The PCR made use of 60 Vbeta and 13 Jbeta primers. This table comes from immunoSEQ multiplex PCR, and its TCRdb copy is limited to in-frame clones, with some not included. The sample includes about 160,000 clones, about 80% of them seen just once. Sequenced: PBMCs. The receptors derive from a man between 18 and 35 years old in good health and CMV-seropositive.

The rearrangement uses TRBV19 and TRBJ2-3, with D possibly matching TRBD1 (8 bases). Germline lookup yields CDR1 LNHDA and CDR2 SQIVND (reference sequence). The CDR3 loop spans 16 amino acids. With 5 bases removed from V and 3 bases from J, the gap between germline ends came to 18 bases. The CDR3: CASSDNGQGLTDTQYF. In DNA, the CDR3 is TGTGCCAGTAGTGACAACGGACAGGGACTAACAGATACGCAGTATTTT.

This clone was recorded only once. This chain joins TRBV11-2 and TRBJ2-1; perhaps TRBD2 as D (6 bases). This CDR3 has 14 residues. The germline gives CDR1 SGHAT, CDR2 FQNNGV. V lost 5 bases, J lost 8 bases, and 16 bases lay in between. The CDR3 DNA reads TGTGCCAGCAGCCCTACTAGTGGGGGGTATGAGCAGTTCTTC. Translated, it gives CASSPTSGGYEQFF.

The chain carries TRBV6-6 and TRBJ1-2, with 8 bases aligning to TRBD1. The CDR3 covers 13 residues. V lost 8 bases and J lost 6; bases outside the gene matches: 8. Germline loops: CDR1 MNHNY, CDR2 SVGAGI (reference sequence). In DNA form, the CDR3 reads TGTGCCAGCTGCTTGACAGGGGATGATGGCTACACCTTC. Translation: CASCLTGDDGYTF.

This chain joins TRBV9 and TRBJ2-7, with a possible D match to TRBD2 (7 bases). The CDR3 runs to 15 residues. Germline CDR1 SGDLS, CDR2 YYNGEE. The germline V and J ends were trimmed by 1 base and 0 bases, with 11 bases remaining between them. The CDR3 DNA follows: TGTGCCAGCAGCGTAATGGGGGGGCTCTCCTACGAGCAGTACTTC. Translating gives CASSVMGGLSYEQYF.

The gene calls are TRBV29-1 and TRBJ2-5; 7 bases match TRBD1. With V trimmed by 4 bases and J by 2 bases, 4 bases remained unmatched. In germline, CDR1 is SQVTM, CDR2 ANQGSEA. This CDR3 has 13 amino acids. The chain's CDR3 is CSVVGTVQETQYF. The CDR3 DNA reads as TGCAGCGTTGTTGGGACAGTACAAGAGACCCAGTACTTC. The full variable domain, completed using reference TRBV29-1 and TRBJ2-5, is SAVISQKPSRDICQRGTSLTIQCQVDSQVTMMFWYRQQPGQSLTLIATANQGSEATYESGFVIDKFPISRPNLTFSTLTVSNMSPEDSSIYLCSVVGTVQETQYFGPGTRLLVL.

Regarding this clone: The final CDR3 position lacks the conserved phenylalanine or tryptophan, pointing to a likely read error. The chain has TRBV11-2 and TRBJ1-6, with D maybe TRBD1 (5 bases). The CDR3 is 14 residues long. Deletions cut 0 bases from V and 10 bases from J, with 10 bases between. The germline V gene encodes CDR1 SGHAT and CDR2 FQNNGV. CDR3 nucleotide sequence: TGTGCCAGCAGCTTAGATCCCGGGGGATCACCCCTCCACCTT. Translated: CASSLDPGGSPLHL.

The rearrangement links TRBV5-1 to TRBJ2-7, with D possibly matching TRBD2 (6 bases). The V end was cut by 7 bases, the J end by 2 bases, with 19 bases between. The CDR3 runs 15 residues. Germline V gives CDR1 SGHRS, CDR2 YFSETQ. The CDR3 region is CASGPQSGPTYEQYF. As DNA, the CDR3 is TGCGCCAGCGGCCCCCAAAGCGGGCCAACCTACGAGCAGTACTTC.

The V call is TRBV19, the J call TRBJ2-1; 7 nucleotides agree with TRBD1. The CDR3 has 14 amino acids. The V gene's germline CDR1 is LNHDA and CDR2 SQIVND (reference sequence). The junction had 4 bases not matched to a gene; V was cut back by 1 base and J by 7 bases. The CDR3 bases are TGTGCCAGTAGTATAGGGGGACAGTCGAATGAGCAGTTCTTC. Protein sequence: CASSIGGQSNEQFF.

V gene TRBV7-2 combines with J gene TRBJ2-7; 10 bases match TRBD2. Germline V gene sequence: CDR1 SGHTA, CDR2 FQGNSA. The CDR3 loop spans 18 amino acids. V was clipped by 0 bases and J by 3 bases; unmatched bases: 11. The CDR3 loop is CASSLAAAGGPLGYEQYF. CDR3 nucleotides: TGTGCCAGCAGCTTAGCGGCAGCGGGAGGGCCCCTAGGCTACGAGCAGTACTTC.

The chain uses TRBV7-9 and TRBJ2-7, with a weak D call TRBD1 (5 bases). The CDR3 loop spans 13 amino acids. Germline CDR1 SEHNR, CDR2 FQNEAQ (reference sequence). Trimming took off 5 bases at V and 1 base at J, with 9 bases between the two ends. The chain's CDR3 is CASSARDSYEQYF. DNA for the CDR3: TGTGCCAGCAGCGCCAGGGATTCCTACGAGCAGTACTTC. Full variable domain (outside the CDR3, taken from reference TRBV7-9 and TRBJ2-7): DTGVSQNPRHKITKRGQNVTFRCDPISEHNRLYWYRQTLGQGPEFLTYFQNEAQLEKSRLLSDRFSAERPKGSFSTLEIQRTEQGDSAMYLCASSARDSYEQYFGPGTRLTVT.